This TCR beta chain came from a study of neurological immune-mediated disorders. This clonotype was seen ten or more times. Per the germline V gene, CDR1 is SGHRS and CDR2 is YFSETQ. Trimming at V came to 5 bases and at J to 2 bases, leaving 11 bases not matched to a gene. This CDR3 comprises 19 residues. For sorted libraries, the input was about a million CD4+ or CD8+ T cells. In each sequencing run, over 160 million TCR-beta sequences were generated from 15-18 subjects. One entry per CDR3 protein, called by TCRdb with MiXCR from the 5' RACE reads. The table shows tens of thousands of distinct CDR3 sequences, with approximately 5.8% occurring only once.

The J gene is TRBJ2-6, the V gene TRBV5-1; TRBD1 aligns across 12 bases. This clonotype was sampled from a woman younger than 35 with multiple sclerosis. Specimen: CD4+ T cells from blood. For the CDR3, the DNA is TGCGCCAGCAGAGTGGGACAGGGGGCGCTTATCGCTGGGGCCAACGTCCTGACTTTC. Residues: CASRVGQGALIAGANVLTF.